The rows below give T cell receptor beta chains drawn from one sample of a study of cytomegalovirus exposure and HLA in healthy donors. Sequencing used immunoSEQ multiplex PCR; TCRdb keeps in-frame clones, though not all of them. The sample includes 200,000 or so clones, more than 70% of them seen just once. The sequenced material came from PBMCs. Receptor source: a boy between 10 and 17 years old in good health and CMV-seronegative. The CDR3 runs from the conserved cysteine through the conserved F or W. D genes are given only for firm matches. The size field is filled for only some rows; it gives once, few, many or a size class.

cdr3_aa: CSVGDRQETQYF
cdr3_nt: TGCAGCGTTGGAGACAGGCAAGAGACCCAGTACTTC
j_call: TRBJ2-5
d_call: NA
clone_size: NA
v_call: TRBV29-1

cdr3_aa: CASYQGTSGNTIYF
cdr3_nt: TGTGCCAGTTATCAGGGGACCTCTGGAAACACCATATATTTT
j_call: TRBJ1-3
d_call: NA
clone_size: few
v_call: TRBV18

cdr3_aa: CAWTSGLEQFF
cdr3_nt: TGTGCCTGGACCAGCGGTTTAGAGCAGTTCTTC
j_call: TRBJ2-1
d_call: NA
clone_size: few
v_call: TRBV30

cdr3_aa: CASSEAGDRPYNEQFF
cdr3_nt: TGTGCCAGCAGTGAAGCGGGGGACAGGCCTTACAATGAGCAGTTCTTC
j_call: TRBJ2-1
d_call: TRBD1
clone_size: NA
v_call: TRBV2

cdr3_aa: CASSLAQGRNTEAFF
cdr3_nt: TGTGCCAGCAGCTTAGCCCAGGGCCGGAACACTGAAGCTTTCTTT
j_call: TRBJ1-1
d_call: NA
clone_size: NA
v_call: TRBV7-9

cdr3_aa: CASSSFGATDTQYF
cdr3_nt: TGTGCCAGCAGTTCCTTCGGTGCCACAGATACGCAGTATTTT
j_call: TRBJ2-3
d_call: NA
clone_size: NA
v_call: TRBV6-6

cdr3_aa: CASSLPRGFAFF
cdr3_nt: TGTGCCAGCAGTCTACCACGGGGGTTTGCTTTCTTT
j_call: TRBJ1-1
d_call: NA
clone_size: NA
v_call: TRBV28

cdr3_aa: CASSPVPYEQYF
cdr3_nt: TGTGCCAGCAGCCCAGTCCCCTACGAGCAGTACTTC
j_call: TRBJ2-7
d_call: NA
clone_size: NA
v_call: TRBV6-6

cdr3_aa: CASSVHGRIPTNYGYTF
cdr3_nt: TGTGCCAGCAGCGTCCACGGGAGGATCCCTACTAACTATGGCTACACCTTC
j_call: TRBJ1-2
d_call: NA
clone_size: NA
v_call: TRBV9

cdr3_aa: CASSPRGGYTYEQYF
cdr3_nt: TGTGCCAGCAGTCCAAGGGGAGGTTACACCTACGAGCAGTACTTC
j_call: TRBJ2-7
d_call: NA
clone_size: NA
v_call: TRBV28

cdr3_aa: CASSQDQGTLLSSQEAFF
cdr3_nt: TGCGCCAGCAGCCAAGACCAGGGGACCTTGTTGAGCAGTCAGGAAGCTTTCTTT
j_call: TRBJ1-1
d_call: NA
clone_size: few
v_call: TRBV4-3

cdr3_aa: CASSYPLGGDDTEAFF
cdr3_nt: TGTGCCAGCAGCTACCCCTTGGGGGGAGATGACACTGAAGCTTTCTTT
j_call: TRBJ1-1
d_call: NA
clone_size: NA
v_call: TRBV7-8

cdr3_aa: CASSEWRAGYEQYF
cdr3_nt: TGTGCCAGCAGTGAGTGGCGGGCCGGATACGAGCAGTACTTC
j_call: TRBJ2-7
d_call: NA
clone_size: NA
v_call: TRBV2

cdr3_aa: CASSVGTGRTEKLFF
cdr3_nt: TGTGCCAGCAGCGTCGGAACCGGGAGGACTGAAAAACTGTTTTTT
j_call: TRBJ1-4
d_call: NA
clone_size: NA
v_call: TRBV9

cdr3_aa: CATSREDRANSPLHF
cdr3_nt: TGTGCCACCAGCAGAGAAGACAGGGCCAATTCACCCCTCCACTTT
j_call: TRBJ1-6
d_call: TRBD1
clone_size: NA
v_call: TRBV15

cdr3_aa: CASSQGRLRTGELFF
cdr3_nt: TGCGCCAGCAGCCAGGGGAGGTTGCGCACCGGGGAGCTGTTTTTT
j_call: TRBJ2-2
d_call: NA
clone_size: NA
v_call: TRBV4-1

cdr3_aa: CASSPGDSLLYNEQFF
cdr3_nt: TGTGCCAGCAGTCCGGGGGACAGCCTTCTCTACAATGAGCAGTTCTTC
j_call: TRBJ2-1
d_call: NA
clone_size: NA
v_call: TRBV27

cdr3_aa: CASSRDRRYEQYF
cdr3_nt: TGTGCCAGCAGCCGCGACAGGCGCTACGAGCAGTACTTC
j_call: TRBJ2-7
d_call: NA
clone_size: once
v_call: TRBV6-5

cdr3_aa: CASSQETGLEPYTF
cdr3_nt: TGTGCCAGCAGCCAAGAAACAGGGCTGGAACCCTACACCTTC
j_call: TRBJ1-2
d_call: NA
clone_size: NA
v_call: TRBV7-9

cdr3_aa: CASRTRTSDSYEQYF
cdr3_nt: TGTGCCAGCAGAACCCGGACTAGCGACTCCTACGAGCAGTACTTC
j_call: TRBJ2-7
d_call: TRBD2
clone_size: NA
v_call: TRBV6-1

cdr3_aa: CAWNLGQGNTGELFF
cdr3_nt: TGTGCCTGGAATTTGGGACAGGGGAACACCGGGGAGCTGTTTTTT
j_call: TRBJ2-2
d_call: TRBD1
clone_size: once
v_call: TRBV30

cdr3_aa: CASSEAGFLSEKLFF
cdr3_nt: TGTGCCAGTAGTGAGGCAGGGTTTTTGTCGGAAAAACTGTTTTTT
j_call: TRBJ1-4
d_call: NA
clone_size: NA
v_call: TRBV19

cdr3_aa: CASSLARYNEQFF
cdr3_nt: TGTGCCAGCAGCTTAGCCAGATACAATGAGCAGTTCTTC
j_call: TRBJ2-1
d_call: NA
clone_size: NA
v_call: TRBV7-2

cdr3_aa: CASKGTGGSEQYF
cdr3_nt: TGTGCCAGCAAGGGGACAGGGGGGTCCGAGCAGTACTTC
j_call: TRBJ2-7
d_call: TRBD1
clone_size: once
v_call: TRBV28

cdr3_aa: CASSVDSGGNEKLFF
cdr3_nt: TGTGCCAGCAGCGTAGATTCAGGGGGCAATGAAAAACTGTTTTTT
j_call: TRBJ1-4
d_call: TRBD1
clone_size: NA
v_call: TRBV9

cdr3_aa: CASSPDRALTEAFF
cdr3_nt: TGTGCCAGCAGCCCGGACAGGGCCCTCACTGAAGCTTTCTTT
j_call: TRBJ1-1
d_call: TRBD1
clone_size: few
v_call: TRBV5-4

cdr3_aa: CASSSPLGPQETQYF
cdr3_nt: TGTGCCAGCAGTTCTCCCCTGGGCCCCCAAGAGACCCAGTACTTC
j_call: TRBJ2-5
d_call: NA
clone_size: NA
v_call: TRBV6-6

cdr3_aa: CASSIRGRLNTEAFF
cdr3_nt: TGTGCCAGTAGTATCCGGGGAAGGCTGAACACTGAAGCTTTCTTT
j_call: TRBJ1-1
d_call: NA
clone_size: NA
v_call: TRBV19

cdr3_aa: CASPPNPLTGSGNTIYF
cdr3_nt: TGTGCCAGCCCACCAAACCCTCTGACTGGCTCTGGAAACACCATATATTTT
j_call: TRBJ1-3
d_call: NA
clone_size: NA
v_call: TRBV21-1

cdr3_aa: CASSLQGYTEAFF
cdr3_nt: TGTGCCAGCAGCTTACAGGGTTACACTGAAGCTTTCTTT
j_call: TRBJ1-1
d_call: NA
clone_size: few
v_call: TRBV7-3

cdr3_aa: CASSSLAGVAYNEQFF
cdr3_nt: TGTGCCAGCAGTTCGCTAGCGGGGGTCGCCTACAATGAGCAGTTCTTC
j_call: TRBJ2-1
d_call: TRBD2
clone_size: NA
v_call: TRBV27

cdr3_aa: CAWSVQDNQPQHF
cdr3_nt: TGTGCCTGGAGTGTGCAGGATAATCAGCCCCAGCATTTT
j_call: TRBJ1-5
d_call: NA
clone_size: NA
v_call: TRBV30

cdr3_aa: CASRLAQGADTQYF
cdr3_nt: TGTGCCAGCCGACTAGCGCAGGGGGCAGATACGCAGTATTTT
j_call: TRBJ2-3
d_call: NA
clone_size: NA
v_call: TRBV6-5

cdr3_aa: CASSSLTSSDEQFF
cdr3_nt: TGTGCCAGCAGCTCTCTGACTAGCTCGGATGAGCAGTTCTTC
j_call: TRBJ2-1
d_call: TRBD2
clone_size: NA
v_call: TRBV7-3

cdr3_aa: CASSDGSDYNEQFF
cdr3_nt: TGTGCCAGCAGCGACGGTAGCGACTACAATGAGCAGTTCTTC
j_call: TRBJ2-1
d_call: NA
clone_size: NA
v_call: TRBV6-4

cdr3_aa: CASSLKGGTEAFF
cdr3_nt: TGTGCCAGCAGCTTAAAAGGGGGCACTGAAGCTTTCTTT
j_call: TRBJ1-1
d_call: NA
clone_size: few
v_call: TRBV11-2

cdr3_aa: CAWSPVGQGKISYEQYF
cdr3_nt: TGTGCCTGGAGCCCCGTGGGGCAGGGAAAGATATCCTACGAGCAGTACTTC
j_call: TRBJ2-7
d_call: NA
clone_size: NA
v_call: TRBV30

cdr3_aa: CASSPSPIMNTEAFF
cdr3_nt: TGTGCCAGCAGCCCTTCCCCTATCATGAACACTGAAGCTTTCTTT
j_call: TRBJ1-1
d_call: NA
clone_size: NA
v_call: TRBV7-3

cdr3_aa: CASSLGTGGNYEQYF
cdr3_nt: TGCGCCAGCAGCTTAGGGACAGGGGGGAACTACGAGCAGTACTTC
j_call: TRBJ2-7
d_call: TRBD1
clone_size: NA
v_call: TRBV5-1

cdr3_aa: CASSERDRAYEQYF
cdr3_nt: TGTGCCAGCAGTGAGCGGGACAGGGCGTACGAGCAGTACTTC
j_call: TRBJ2-7
d_call: TRBD1
clone_size: NA
v_call: TRBV2

cdr3_aa: CASSLGVDSGGNEQFF
cdr3_nt: TGCGCCAGCAGCTTGGGCGTAGATAGCGGGGGCAATGAGCAGTTCTTC
j_call: TRBJ2-1
d_call: TRBD2
clone_size: NA
v_call: TRBV5-1

cdr3_aa: CASFPGQGSYEQYF
cdr3_nt: TGTGCCAGCTTCCCGGGACAGGGGTCCTACGAGCAGTACTTC
j_call: TRBJ2-7
d_call: TRBD1
clone_size: NA
v_call: TRBV18

cdr3_aa: CASSGTQGYEGKLFF
cdr3_nt: TGTGCCAGCAGCGGGACCCAGGGGTACGAAGGAAAACTGTTTTTT
j_call: TRBJ1-4
d_call: NA
clone_size: NA
v_call: TRBV2

cdr3_aa: CASSSTDRETEAFF
cdr3_nt: TGTGCCAGCAGCTCCACGGACAGGGAGACTGAAGCTTTCTTT
j_call: TRBJ1-1
d_call: TRBD1
clone_size: NA
v_call: TRBV7-9

cdr3_aa: CASSLSPDSGSSPLHF
cdr3_nt: TGTGCCAGCAGCTTAAGTCCGGACAGCGGGAGTTCACCCCTCCACTTT
j_call: TRBJ1-6
d_call: NA
clone_size: NA
v_call: TRBV7-3

cdr3_aa: CASTQGGTGELFF
cdr3_nt: TGTGCCAGCACCCAGGGGGGAACCGGGGAGCTGTTTTTT
j_call: TRBJ2-2
d_call: NA
clone_size: NA
v_call: TRBV6-5

cdr3_aa: CASSIKRGGAFF
cdr3_nt: TGTGCCAGCTCAATAAAACGGGGGGGAGCTTTCTTT
j_call: TRBJ1-1
d_call: NA
clone_size: NA
v_call: TRBV18

cdr3_aa: CASTGTGHSGANVLTF
cdr3_nt: TGTGCCAGCACCGGGACAGGGCACTCTGGGGCCAACGTCCTGACTTTC
j_call: TRBJ2-6
d_call: TRBD1
clone_size: NA
v_call: TRBV27

cdr3_aa: CASSPGTVNSYEQYF
cdr3_nt: TGTGCCAGCTCACCAGGGACAGTGAACTCCTACGAGCAGTACTTC
j_call: TRBJ2-7
d_call: TRBD1
clone_size: NA
v_call: TRBV18

cdr3_aa: CASSVTGQETQYF
cdr3_nt: TGTGCCAGCAGTGTGACAGGACAAGAGACCCAGTACTTC
j_call: TRBJ2-5
d_call: NA
clone_size: NA
v_call: TRBV2

cdr3_aa: CAWTGQQGGYTEAFF
cdr3_nt: TGTGCCTGGACGGGACAGCAAGGGGGTTACACTGAAGCTTTCTTT
j_call: TRBJ1-1
d_call: TRBD1
clone_size: NA
v_call: TRBV30

cdr3_aa: CASSPLPGGAALEQYF
cdr3_nt: TGTGCCAGCTCACCACTCCCGGGAGGTGCGGCCCTCGAGCAGTACTTC
j_call: TRBJ2-7
d_call: TRBD2
clone_size: NA
v_call: TRBV18

cdr3_aa: CASSLDQGQGLNGYTF
cdr3_nt: TGTGCCAGCAGCTTAGATCAAGGACAGGGTCTTAATGGCTACACCTTC
j_call: TRBJ1-2
d_call: TRBD1
clone_size: NA
v_call: TRBV11-2